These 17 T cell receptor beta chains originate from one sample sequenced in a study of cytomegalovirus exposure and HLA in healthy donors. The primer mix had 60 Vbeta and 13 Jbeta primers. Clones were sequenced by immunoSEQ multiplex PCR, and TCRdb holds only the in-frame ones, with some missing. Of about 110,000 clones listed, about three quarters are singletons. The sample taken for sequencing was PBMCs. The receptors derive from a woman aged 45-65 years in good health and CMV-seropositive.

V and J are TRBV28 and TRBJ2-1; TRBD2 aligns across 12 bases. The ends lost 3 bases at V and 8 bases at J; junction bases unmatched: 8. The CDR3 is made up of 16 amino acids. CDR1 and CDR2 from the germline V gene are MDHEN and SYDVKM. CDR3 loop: CASSFPSGGVWDEQFF. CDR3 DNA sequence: TGTGCCAGCAGTTTCCCTAGCGGGGGGGTTTGGGATGAGCAGTTCTTC. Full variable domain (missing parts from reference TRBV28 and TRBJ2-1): DVKVTQSSRYLVKRTGEKVFLECVQDMDHENMFWYRQDPGLGLRLIYFSYDVKMKEKGDIPEGYSVSREKKERFSLILESASTNQTSMYLCASSFPSGGVWDEQFFGPGTRLTVL.

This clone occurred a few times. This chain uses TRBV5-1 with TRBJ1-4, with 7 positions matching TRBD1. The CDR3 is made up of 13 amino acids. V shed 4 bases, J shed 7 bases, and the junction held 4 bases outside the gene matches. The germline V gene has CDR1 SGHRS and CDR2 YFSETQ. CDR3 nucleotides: TGCGCCAGCAGCCAGCACAGGGGTGAAAAACTGTTTTTT. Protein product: CASSQHRGEKLFF.

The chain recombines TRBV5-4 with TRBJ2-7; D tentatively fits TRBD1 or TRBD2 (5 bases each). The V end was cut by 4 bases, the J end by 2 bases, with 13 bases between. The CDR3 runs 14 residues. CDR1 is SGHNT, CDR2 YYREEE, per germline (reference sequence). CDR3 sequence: CASSMGPRTYEQYF. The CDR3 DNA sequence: TGTGCCAGCAGCATGGGACCTAGGACCTACGAGCAGTACTTC. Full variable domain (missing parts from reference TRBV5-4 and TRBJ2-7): ETGVTQSPTHLIKTRGQQVTLRCSSQSGHNTVSWYQQALGQGPQFIFQYYREEENGRGNFPPRFSGLQFPNYSSELNVNALELDDSALYLCASSMGPRTYEQYFGPGTRLTVT.

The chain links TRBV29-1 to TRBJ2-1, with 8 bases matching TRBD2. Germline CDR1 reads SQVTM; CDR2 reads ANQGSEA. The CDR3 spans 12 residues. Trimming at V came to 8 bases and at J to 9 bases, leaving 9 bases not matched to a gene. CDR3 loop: CSLRGGAGEQFF. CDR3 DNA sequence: TGCAGCCTTCGGGGGGGGGCGGGTGAGCAGTTCTTC.

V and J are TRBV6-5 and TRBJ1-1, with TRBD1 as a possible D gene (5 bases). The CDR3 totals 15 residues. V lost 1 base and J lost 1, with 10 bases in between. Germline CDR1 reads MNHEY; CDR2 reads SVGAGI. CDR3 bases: TGTGCCAGCAGTTACTTCCCTGACAGGAACACTGAAGCTTTCTTT. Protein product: CASSYFPDRNTEAFF.

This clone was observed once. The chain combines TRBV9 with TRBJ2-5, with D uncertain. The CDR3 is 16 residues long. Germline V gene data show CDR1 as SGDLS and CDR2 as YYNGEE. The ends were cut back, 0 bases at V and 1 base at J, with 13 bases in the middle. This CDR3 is CASSVDTASFQETQYF. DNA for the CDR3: TGTGCCAGCAGCGTAGACACCGCCTCCTTCCAAGAGACCCAGTACTTC.

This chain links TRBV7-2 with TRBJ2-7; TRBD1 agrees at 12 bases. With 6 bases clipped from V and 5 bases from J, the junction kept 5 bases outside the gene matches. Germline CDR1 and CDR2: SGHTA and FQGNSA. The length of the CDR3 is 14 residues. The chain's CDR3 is CASRRDRGRDEQYF. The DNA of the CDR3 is TGTGCCAGCAGGAGGGACAGGGGGCGAGACGAGCAGTACTTC. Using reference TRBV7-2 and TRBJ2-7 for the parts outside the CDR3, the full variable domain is GAGVSQSPSNKVTEKGKDVELRCDPISGHTALYWYRQSLGQGLEFLIYFQGNSAPDKSGLPSDRFSAERTGGSVSTLTIQRTQQEDSAVYLCASRRDRGRDEQYFGPGTRLTVT.

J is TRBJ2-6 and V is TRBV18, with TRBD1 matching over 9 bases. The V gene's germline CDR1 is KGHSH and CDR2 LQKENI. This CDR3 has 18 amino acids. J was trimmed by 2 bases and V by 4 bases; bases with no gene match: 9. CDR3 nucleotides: TGTGCCAGCTCACAGCGGGACAGGGCCCTAGCTGGGGCCAACGTCCTGACTTTC. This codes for CASSQRDRALAGANVLTF.

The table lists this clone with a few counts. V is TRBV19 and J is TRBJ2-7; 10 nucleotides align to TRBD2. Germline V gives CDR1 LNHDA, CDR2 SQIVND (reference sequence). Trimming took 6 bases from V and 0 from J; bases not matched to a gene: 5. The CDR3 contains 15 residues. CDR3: CASRGRTSGSYEQYF. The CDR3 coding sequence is TGTGCCAGTAGGGGGAGGACTAGCGGCTCCTACGAGCAGTACTTC.

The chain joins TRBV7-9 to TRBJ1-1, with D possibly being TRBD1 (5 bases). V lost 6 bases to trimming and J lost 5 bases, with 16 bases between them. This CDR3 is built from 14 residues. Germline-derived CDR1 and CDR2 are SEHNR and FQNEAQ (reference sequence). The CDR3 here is CASSSAPGGTEAFF. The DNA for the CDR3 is TGTGCCAGCAGTTCCGCGCCCGGGGGGACTGAAGCTTTCTTT.

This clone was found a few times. The CDR3 nucleotides are TGTGCCAGCAGTTACGCACAATACGAGCAGTACTTC. Translated, it gives CASSYAQYEQYF. V and J are TRBV6-6 and TRBJ2-7; D call uncertain. The CDR3 is made up of 12 amino acids. V was cut by 2 bases and J by 4 bases, with 6 bases left in between. Germline loops: CDR1 MNHNY, CDR2 SVGAGI (reference sequence).

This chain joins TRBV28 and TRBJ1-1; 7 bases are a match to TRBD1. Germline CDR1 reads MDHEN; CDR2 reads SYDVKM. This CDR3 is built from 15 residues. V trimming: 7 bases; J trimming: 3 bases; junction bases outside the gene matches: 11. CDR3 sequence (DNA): TGTGCCAGCACTTTTACAGGGGAGGTGGACACTGAAGCTTTCTTT. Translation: CASTFTGEVDTEAFF.

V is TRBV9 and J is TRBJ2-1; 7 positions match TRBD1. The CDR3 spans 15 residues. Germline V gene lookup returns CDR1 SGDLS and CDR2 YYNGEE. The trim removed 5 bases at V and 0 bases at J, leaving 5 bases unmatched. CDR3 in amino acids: CASSSSGGSYNEQFF. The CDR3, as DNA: TGTGCCAGCAGTTCATCAGGGGGCTCCTACAATGAGCAGTTCTTC.

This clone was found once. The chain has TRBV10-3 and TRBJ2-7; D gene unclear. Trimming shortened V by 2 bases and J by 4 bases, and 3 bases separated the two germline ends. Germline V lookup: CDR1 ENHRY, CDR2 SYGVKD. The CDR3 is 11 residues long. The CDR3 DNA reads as TGTGCCATCAGTGAGGTATACGAGCAGTACTTC. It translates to CAISEVYEQYF.

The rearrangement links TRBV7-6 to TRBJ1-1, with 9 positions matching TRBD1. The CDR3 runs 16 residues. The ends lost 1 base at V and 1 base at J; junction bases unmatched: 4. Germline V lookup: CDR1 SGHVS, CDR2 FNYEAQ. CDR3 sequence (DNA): TGTGCCAGCAGCTTAGGGGGGACAGGGAGGAACACTGAAGCTTTCTTT. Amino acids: CASSLGGTGRNTEAFF.

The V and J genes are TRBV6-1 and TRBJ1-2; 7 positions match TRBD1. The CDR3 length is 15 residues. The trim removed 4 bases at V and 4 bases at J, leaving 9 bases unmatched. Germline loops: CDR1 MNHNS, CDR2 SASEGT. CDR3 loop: CASSVASGTAYGYTF. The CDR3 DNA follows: TGTGCCAGCAGTGTTGCTTCCGGGACAGCCTATGGCTACACCTTC.

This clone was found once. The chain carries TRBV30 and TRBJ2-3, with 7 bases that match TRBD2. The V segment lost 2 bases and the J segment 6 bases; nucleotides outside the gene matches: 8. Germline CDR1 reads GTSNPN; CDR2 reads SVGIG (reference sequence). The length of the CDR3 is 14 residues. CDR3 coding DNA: TGTGCCTGGAGTAGCGGGGTAATCTGGGATACGCAGTATTTT. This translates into CAWSSGVIWDTQYF.